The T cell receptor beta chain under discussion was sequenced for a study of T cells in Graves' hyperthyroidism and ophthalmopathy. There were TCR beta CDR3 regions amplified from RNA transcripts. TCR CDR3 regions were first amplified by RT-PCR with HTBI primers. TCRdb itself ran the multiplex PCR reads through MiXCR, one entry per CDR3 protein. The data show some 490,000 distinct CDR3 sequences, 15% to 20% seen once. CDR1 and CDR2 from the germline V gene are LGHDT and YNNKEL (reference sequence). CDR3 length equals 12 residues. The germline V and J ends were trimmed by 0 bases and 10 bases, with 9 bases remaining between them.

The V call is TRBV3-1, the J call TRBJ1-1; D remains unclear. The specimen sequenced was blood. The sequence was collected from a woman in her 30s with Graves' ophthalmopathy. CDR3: CASSQEHRAAFF. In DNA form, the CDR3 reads TGTGCCAGCAGCCAAGAGCATCGGGCAGCTTTCTTT.